The sample holds a few counts of the clone carrying this T cell receptor (beta chain). Its antigen is not known. CDR1 LNHNV and CDR2 YYDKDF come from the germline V gene (reference sequence). This CDR3 is built from 13 residues. V lost 0 bases and J 4 bases, leaving 6 bases between the germline ends. TCRdb called the RT-PCR reads again in MiXCR, with one record for every CDR3 protein. The sample has 550,000 to 800,000 distinct CDR3 sequences; approximately 14% are singletons. The source of the sample is a study of response to subunit inactivated influenza vaccine. Study-level results: Few additional T cells are recruited per seasonal influenza vaccination, authors suggested.

Specimen: PBMCs from blood, collected less than 15 days before vaccination. V is TRBV15 and J is TRBJ2-5; D remains unclear. The sequence was obtained from a man aged 50 to 59 who received an inactivated influenza vaccine. The CDR3 DNA is TGTGCCACCAGCAGAGATGCCCGAGAGACCCAGTACTTC. Translation gives CATSRDARETQYF.